This T cell receptor beta chain is drawn from a study of T cell responses to AZD1222 COVID-19 vaccine. The CDR3 spans 13 residues. V gave up 4 bases and J gave up 3 bases, with 10 bases separating them. Germline CDR1 LGHDT, CDR2 YNNKEL (reference sequence). TCRdb's copy holds only in-frame clones and misses some; the assay was immunoSEQ multiplex PCR. The repertoire holds 20,000 to 30,000 clones, with around nine tenths as singletons. The source material was peripheral blood, sampled 28 days after the second AZD1222 dose. The sequence was collected from an adult who received the AZD1222 COVID-19 vaccine. The rearrangement joins TRBV3-1 (or the pseudogene TRBV3-2) to TRBJ2-7, with D unclear. CDR3 DNA: TGTGCCAGCAGCCTGGGTCAGCACTACGAGCAGTACTTC. Its protein is CASSLGQHYEQYF.